The 9 T cell receptor beta chains presented below share a single source sample, sequenced in a study of cytomegalovirus exposure and HLA in healthy donors (dated by TCRdb to between 2016 and 2019). The receptor library was made with the immunoSEQ multiplex PCR assay. A mixture of 60 forward primers for TCR Vbeta segments and 13 reverse primers for TCR Jbeta segments was used in the multiplex PCR. The clones in this table, taken by TCRdb from immuneACCESS, are in-frame only. Not every clone is retained; where verified, under half of the shortfall comes from an unresolved V gene, and the cause of the rest is unknown. Present in this sample are about 120,000 clones, roughly 80% of which were seen just once. In total, the top ten clones hold 2.5% to 3.5% of the sample. The specimen sequenced was PBMCs. The source of these receptors is a woman in her thirties or forties in good health and CMV-seropositive.

As regards this clone: At one end, the junction sequence differs from germline, possibly due to a read error. The rearrangement uses TRBV7-8 and TRBJ1-5; 9 nucleotides line up with TRBD1. Germline CDR1 is SGHVS and CDR2 is FQNEAQ. The CDR3 has 17 amino acids. The CDR3 region has the DNA TGTGCCAGCAGCCTAGCCCGAGGACAGGGGTACAATCAGCCCCAGCATTTT. Translated, it gives CASSLARGQGYNQPQHF.

This chain links TRBV15 with TRBJ1-2, with a weak D call TRBD1 (5 bases). In germline, CDR1 is LNHNV, CDR2 YYDKDF (reference sequence). The CDR3 length is 13 residues. V lost 0 bases and J lost 7, with 9 bases in between. In DNA form, the CDR3 reads TGTGCCACCAGCAGAGACAGGGTCCGTGGCTACACCTTC. Encoded protein: CATSRDRVRGYTF.

J is TRBJ2-7 and V is TRBV6-5, with D possibly TRBD2 on 6 matching bases. Trimming took 0 bases from V and 6 from J, leaving 12 bases between them. CDR3 size: 14 residues. Germline V gene lookup returns CDR1 MNHEY and CDR2 SVGAGI. The CDR3 is CASSYSRGVGEQYF. Here the CDR3 DNA reads TGTGCCAGCAGTTACTCCCGCGGGGTGGGCGAGCAGTACTTC.

The chain recombines TRBV6-1 with TRBJ2-7, with 9 bases matching TRBD2. This CDR3 is 16 amino acids long. Per germline, CDR1 MNHNS and CDR2 SASEGT. Unmatched junction bases numbered 11, after V lost 2 bases and J lost 6 bases. CDR3 nucleotides: TGTGCCAGCAGTGAAATGGGTCTAGCGGGGACTTCCGAGCAGTACTTC. As protein: CASSEMGLAGTSEQYF.

CDR3 in DNA: TGTGCCAGCAGCCTAACTAGCGGGGGGCACAATGAGCAGTTCTTC. It translates to CASSLTSGGHNEQFF. This chain uses TRBV7-2 with TRBJ2-1; 12 bases are shared with TRBD2. The J segment lost 5 bases and the V segment lost 5 bases, leaving 4 bases of the junction unmatched. Germline V gene sequence: CDR1 SGHTA, CDR2 FQGNSA. The CDR3 runs 15 residues.

V is TRBV11-2 and J is TRBJ1-1; no reliable D call. In germline, CDR1 is SGHAT, CDR2 FQNNGV. Trimming took 1 base from V and 3 from J, leaving 9 bases between them. The CDR3 is 14 amino acids. The CDR3 loop reads CASSLGQKYTEAFF. CDR3 DNA: TGTGCCAGCAGCTTAGGCCAGAAGTACACTGAAGCTTTCTTT.

V gene TRBV6-1 combines with J gene TRBJ2-1; weak D call: TRBD2 (6 bases). CDR1 is MNHNS and CDR2 is SASEGT in the germline V gene. The V end was cut by 4 bases, the J end by 4 bases, with 14 bases between. The CDR3 totals 15 residues. CDR3 sequence reads: CASSVLATNYNEQFF. CDR3 in DNA: TGTGCCAGCAGTGTTCTAGCGACCAATTACAATGAGCAGTTCTTC.

The rearrangement uses TRBV9 and TRBJ2-3; 9 nucleotides align to TRBD2. CDR3 length: 16 residues. Per the germline V gene, CDR1 is SGDLS and CDR2 is YYNGEE. V was clipped by 4 bases and J by 3 bases; unmatched bases: 9. The CDR3 here is CASSSWGGGATDTQYF. The CDR3 DNA sequence: TGTGCCAGCAGCTCCTGGGGCGGGGGGGCTACAGATACGCAGTATTTT.

V gene TRBV7-8 combines with J gene TRBJ2-1; D ambiguous. The CDR3 totals 12 residues. Germline loops: CDR1 SGHVS, CDR2 FQNEAQ. V was trimmed by 5 bases and J by 6 bases, leaving 8 bases between them. The CDR3 nucleotides are TGTGCCAGCAGCCTCCGTAGCAATGAGCAGTTCTTC. Its translation: CASSLRSNEQFF. The full variable domain, its missing parts supplied by reference TRBV7-8 and TRBJ2-1, is GAGVSQSPRYKVAKRGQDVALRCDPISGHVSLFWYQQALGQGPEFLTYFQNEAQLDKSGLPSDRFFAERPEGSVSTLKIQRTQQEDSAVYLCASSLRSNEQFFGPGTRLTVL.